This T cell receptor (beta chain) was recorded in a study of memory CD4+ T cells and cytomegalovirus serostatus. Single viable CD3+CD4+CD8-CD45RO+ cells were sorted as the memory CD4+ T cells. Here immunoSEQ multiplex PCR was the method, and the copy in TCRdb shows in-frame clones only, minus some. The sample has about 57,000 clones, roughly 80% seen once. This CDR3 comprises 15 residues. Trimming removed 0 bases from V and 5 bases from J, with 13 bases in between. Germline CDR1 is LGHNA and CDR2 is YNFKEQ. The chain employs TRBV4-2 and TRBJ1-2, with D unclear. The sequenced sample consisted of memory CD4+ T cells from blood. The source is an adult in good health and CMV-seronegative. CDR3 residues: CASSQDRAELYGYTF. The CDR3 region has the DNA TGTGCCAGCAGCCAAGATCGGGCAGAATTATATGGCTACACCTTC.